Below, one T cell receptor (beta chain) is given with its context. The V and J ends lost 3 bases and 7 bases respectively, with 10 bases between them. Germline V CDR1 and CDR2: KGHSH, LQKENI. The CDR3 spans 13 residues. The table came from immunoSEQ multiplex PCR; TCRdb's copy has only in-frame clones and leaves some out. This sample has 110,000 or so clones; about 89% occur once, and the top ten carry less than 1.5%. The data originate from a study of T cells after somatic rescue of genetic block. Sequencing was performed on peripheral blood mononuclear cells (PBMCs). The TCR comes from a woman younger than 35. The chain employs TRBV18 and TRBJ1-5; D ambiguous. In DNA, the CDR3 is TGTGCCAGCTCACCCGGTCAGGTACAGCCCCAGCATTTT. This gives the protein CASSPGQVQPQHF.